The next 14 T cell receptor beta chains were all read from a single sample in a study of blood T cell repertoires in COVID-19. Method: immunoSEQ multiplex PCR; TCRdb's copy keeps in-frame clones and lacks some. In the table there are around 200,000 clones, roughly 90% of which are singletons. Sequencing was carried out using peripheral blood. These receptors were collected from a man in his forties with acute or convalescent COVID-19.

Written as DNA, the CDR3 is TGTGCCAGCACCCAGGGTATCAATGGCTACACCTTC. This encodes CASTQGINGYTF. The chain carries TRBV25-1 and TRBJ1-2; weak D call: TRBD1 (5 bases). The V gene's germline CDR1 is MGHDK and CDR2 SYGVNS. This CDR3 has 12 residues. The V and J ends lost 7 bases and 6 bases respectively, with 12 bases between them.

This sequence joins TRBV4-2 and TRBJ2-7; 10 bases agree with TRBD1. Germline V gives CDR1 LGHNA, CDR2 YNFKEQ. Trimming cost V 2 bases and J 4 bases; bases outside gene matches: 11. This CDR3 is built from 17 residues. CDR3 protein: CASSQNPPGQGSYEQYF. The CDR3 DNA sequence: TGTGCCAGCAGCCAAAACCCTCCGGGACAGGGGTCGTACGAGCAGTACTTC.

The chain links TRBV12-3 or TRBV12-4 to TRBJ1-2; D may be TRBD1 (5 bases). CDR3 size: 11 residues. Trimming removed 11 bases at V and 2 bases at J, with 9 bases between. CDR3 residues: CALDSNYGYTF. In DNA form, the CDR3 reads TGTGCCCTAGACAGCAACTATGGCTACACCTTC.

The chain joins TRBV2 to TRBJ1-6, with no clear D. Germline V lookup: CDR1 SNHLY, CDR2 FYNNEI. The CDR3 spans 15 residues. The V gene lost 2 bases and the J gene lost 5 bases, with 10 bases spanning the gap. This CDR3 is CASSEYGTNNSPLHF. As DNA, the CDR3 is TGTGCCAGCAGTGAATACGGAACTAATAATTCACCCCTCCACTTT.

The rearrangement joins TRBV3-1 (or the pseudogene TRBV3-2) to TRBJ1-4; the D is unclear. The CDR3 is made up of 13 amino acids. V was pared by 3 bases and J by 8 bases, with 10 bases between. Germline loops: CDR1 LGHDT, CDR2 YNNKEL (reference sequence). The CDR3 DNA follows: TGTGCCAGCAGCCAGTACAGTCAAGAAAAACTGTTTTTT. It yields the protein CASSQYSQEKLFF.

The V and J genes are TRBV10-3 and TRBJ1-2, with 9 bases that match TRBD1. The CDR3 runs 16 residues. Germline V gives CDR1 ENHRY, CDR2 SYGVKD. Trimming took 3 bases from V and 4 from J; bases not matched to a gene: 9. The CDR3 DNA is TGTGCCATCAGTGATCAATTACAGGGGGCCTCCTATGGCTACACCTTC. Residues: CAISDQLQGASYGYTF.

This rearrangement joins TRBV6-5 to TRBJ1-2; possible D gene TRBD1, 6 bases. Trimming took off 6 bases at V and 2 bases at J, with 16 bases between the two ends. The CDR3 is 15 residues long. The V gene's germline CDR1 is MNHEY and CDR2 SVGAGI. This CDR3 reads CASSPGQGSNYGYTF. CDR3 in DNA: TGTGCCAGCAGCCCAGGGCAGGGGTCCAACTATGGCTACACCTTC.

The chain uses TRBV6-2 or TRBV6-3 and TRBJ2-1, with 7 bases matching TRBD2. The germline CDR1 and CDR2 sequences are MNHEY and SVGEGT. CDR3 size: 15 residues. The V gene end was trimmed by 2 bases and the J gene end by 3 bases; junction bases not matched to a gene: 4. DNA for the CDR3: TGTGCCAGCAGTTACAATGGGGGGGACTACAATGAGCAGTTCTTC. This sequence encodes CASSYNGGDYNEQFF.

The rearrangement links TRBV18 to TRBJ1-1; D unresolved. Per germline, CDR1 KGHSH and CDR2 LQKENI. The CDR3 covers 15 residues. Between the trimmed V and J ends, which lost 0 bases and 2 bases, there was a span of 10 bases. The CDR3 bases are TGTGCCAGCTCACCACCTTCGGGTGGAAACACTGAAGCTTTCTTT. It encodes CASSPPSGGNTEAFF.

The genes are TRBV27 and TRBJ1-1, with 7 nucleotides matching TRBD1. With V trimmed by 3 bases and J by 1 base, 8 bases remained unmatched. This CDR3 has 16 amino acids. Germline CDR1 reads MNHEY; CDR2 reads SMNVEV (reference sequence). This chain's CDR3 is CASSFLGQTWNTEAFF. The CDR3, as DNA: TGTGCCAGCAGTTTTCTGGGACAGACGTGGAACACTGAAGCTTTCTTT.

On this clone itself: Germline and junction disagree at one end, which may indicate a read error. The chain combines TRBV5-1 with TRBJ2-7, with a weak D call TRBD2 (5 bases). The CDR3 is 13 amino acids. Germline V lookup: CDR1 SGHRS, CDR2 YFSETQ. For the CDR3, the DNA is TGCGCCAGCAACTTGGACGGGACCTACGAGCAGTACTTC. Its translation: CASNLDGTYEQYF.

The chain couples TRBV10-2 to TRBJ1-6; 7 nucleotides agree with TRBD1. V was clipped by 6 bases and J by 3 bases; unmatched bases: 2. This CDR3 is 14 amino acids long. CDR1 and CDR2 (germline): WSHSY, SAAADI. CDR3 sequence reads: CASRGTDYNSPLHF. The CDR3 DNA is TGCGCCAGCAGAGGGACAGACTATAATTCACCCCTCCACTTT.

The V gene is TRBV9, the J gene TRBJ2-7; 12 nucleotides line up with TRBD1. The V segment lost 0 bases and the J segment 7 bases; nucleotides outside the gene matches: 8. This CDR3 comprises 16 residues. Germline V gene data show CDR1 as SGDLS and CDR2 as YYNGEE. The CDR3 sequence is CASSVDPGQGAEEQYF. The CDR3, as DNA: TGTGCCAGCAGCGTAGACCCGGGACAGGGGGCAGAAGAGCAGTACTTC.

J is TRBJ1-2 and V is TRBV5-4, with 7 bases matching TRBD1. The trim removed 3 bases at V and 2 bases at J, leaving 4 bases unmatched. Germline V gives CDR1 SGHNT, CDR2 YYREEE (reference sequence). CDR3 size: 14 residues. The CDR3 loop is CASSSTTGNYGYTF. The DNA of the CDR3 is TGTGCCAGCAGCTCCACGACAGGGAACTATGGCTACACCTTC.